This T cell receptor beta chain was found in a study of T cell changes during pregnancy in multiple sclerosis. Measured with immunoSEQ multiplex PCR; TCRdb has only the in-frame clones, and not every one. The sample includes fewer than 70,000 clones, over 85% seen only once; the top ten take roughly 1.4%. The germline gives CDR1 SGHRS, CDR2 YFSETQ. The CDR3 runs to 14 residues. Trimming stripped 1 base from V and 5 bases from J, with 11 bases between. Sequenced here: peripheral blood, sampled in the second trimester of pregnancy. The V and J genes are TRBV5-1 and TRBJ2-3; a weak D match, TRBD2 (6 bases). This clonotype originated in a female donor with multiple sclerosis, enrolled in a pregnancy study. Written as DNA, the CDR3 is TGCGCCAGCAGCTTGAGTGACGGGGGAGATACGCAGTATTTT. It codes for CASSLSDGGDTQYF.